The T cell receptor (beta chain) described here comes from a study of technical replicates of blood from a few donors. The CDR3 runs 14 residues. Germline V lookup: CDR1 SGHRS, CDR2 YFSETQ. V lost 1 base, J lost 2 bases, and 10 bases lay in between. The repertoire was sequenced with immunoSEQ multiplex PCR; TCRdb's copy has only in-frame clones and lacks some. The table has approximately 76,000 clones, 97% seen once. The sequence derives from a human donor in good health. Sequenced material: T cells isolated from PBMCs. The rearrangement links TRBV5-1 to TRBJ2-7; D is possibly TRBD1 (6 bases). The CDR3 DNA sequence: TGCGCCAGCAGCTTGAGGACAGCCACCTACGAGCAGTACTTC. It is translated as CASSLRTATYEQYF.